A selection of T cell receptor beta chains follows, all from one sample in a study of blood T cell repertoires in COVID-19. The data were produced by immunoSEQ multiplex PCR, yet TCRdb's version contains in-frame clones alone and is incomplete. The sample holds 270,000 or so clones, approximately 88% seen once. Material: peripheral blood. The receptors originated from a human donor with COVID-19, enrolled during active disease. The donor label of this sample is uncertain. Each CDR3 is given with its conserved first and last residue.

cdr3_length: 14; j_call: TRBJ2-5; v_call: TRBV9; cdr3_aa: CASSPGLAVETQYF
cdr3_length: 17; j_call: TRBJ2-1; v_call: TRBV5-4; cdr3_aa: CASSLGLAGGSYNEQFF
cdr3_length: 16; j_call: TRBJ2-3; v_call: TRBV11-3; cdr3_aa: CASSPSPSGVTDTQYF
cdr3_length: 13; j_call: TRBJ1-4; v_call: TRBV28; cdr3_aa: CASRGHFNEKLFF
cdr3_length: 16; j_call: TRBJ2-1; v_call: TRBV5-1; cdr3_aa: CASSLGDRGGYNEQFF
cdr3_length: 17; j_call: TRBJ2-1; v_call: TRBV10-1; cdr3_aa: CARAVIKGGRLGDEQFF
cdr3_length: 17; j_call: TRBJ1-3; v_call: TRBV30; cdr3_aa: CAWRGDSPGLSGNTIYF
cdr3_length: 14; j_call: TRBJ2-7; v_call: TRBV23-1; cdr3_aa: CASSLIDRGREQYF
cdr3_length: 17; j_call: TRBJ2-7; v_call: TRBV3-1/TRBV3-2; cdr3_aa: CASSQVQREGPGNEQYF
cdr3_length: 17; j_call: TRBJ2-5; v_call: TRBV5-1; cdr3_aa: CASSLADGTSGQETQYF
cdr3_length: 15; j_call: TRBJ1-4; v_call: TRBV28; cdr3_aa: CASSSGTGTNEKLFF
cdr3_length: 15; j_call: TRBJ2-3; v_call: TRBV5-1; cdr3_aa: CASSLSGGGTDTQYF
cdr3_length: 13; j_call: TRBJ2-5; v_call: TRBV10-3; cdr3_aa: CASEGGAGETQYF
cdr3_length: 14; j_call: TRBJ1-4; v_call: TRBV7-6; cdr3_aa: CASSSYGRIEKLFF
cdr3_length: 18; j_call: TRBJ2-7; v_call: TRBV6-6; cdr3_aa: CASSRSPPSGWGSYEQYF
cdr3_length: 17; j_call: TRBJ2-1; v_call: TRBV28; cdr3_aa: CASYPGTSGTSTNEQFF
cdr3_length: 15; j_call: TRBJ2-7; v_call: TRBV5-4; cdr3_aa: CASSLEVSGIHEQYF
cdr3_length: 13; j_call: TRBJ2-3; v_call: TRBV9; cdr3_aa: CASSVISTDTQYF
cdr3_length: 16; j_call: TRBJ2-7; v_call: TRBV12-2; cdr3_aa: CAQRDIGSSITYEQYF
cdr3_length: 20; j_call: TRBJ2-5; v_call: TRBV24-1; cdr3_aa: CATSEGGGLAGGGAQETQYF
cdr3_length: 15; j_call: TRBJ2-7; v_call: TRBV20-1; cdr3_aa: CSASEDGTPTYEQYF
cdr3_length: 16; j_call: TRBJ2-1; v_call: TRBV19; cdr3_aa: CASSTLGAGAHNEQFF
cdr3_length: 14; j_call: TRBJ2-1; v_call: TRBV19; cdr3_aa: CASKGRVRDNEQFF
cdr3_length: 14; j_call: TRBJ1-6; v_call: TRBV5-1; cdr3_aa: CASSLGQDNSPLHF
cdr3_length: 17; j_call: TRBJ2-1; v_call: TRBV9; cdr3_aa: CASSASNGLAGGDEQFF
cdr3_length: 12; j_call: TRBJ1-5; v_call: TRBV20-1; cdr3_aa: CSASTTGTATHF
cdr3_length: 15; j_call: TRBJ1-4; v_call: TRBV30; cdr3_aa: CAWSGFGASKEKLFF
cdr3_length: 15; j_call: TRBJ2-5; v_call: TRBV5-8; cdr3_aa: CASSLGTSGRETQYF
cdr3_length: 16; j_call: TRBJ2-7; v_call: TRBV7-2; cdr3_aa: CASSSGLRGRADEQYF
cdr3_length: 13; j_call: TRBJ1-4; v_call: TRBV29-1; cdr3_aa: CSVEVQKNEKLFF
cdr3_length: 13; j_call: TRBJ1-5; v_call: TRBV27; cdr3_aa: CASSLSWGQPQHF
cdr3_length: 12; j_call: TRBJ2-7; v_call: TRBV5-5; cdr3_aa: CASSPTTYEQYF
cdr3_length: 14; j_call: TRBJ2-5; v_call: TRBV3-1/TRBV3-2; cdr3_aa: CASSQGLVAETQYF
cdr3_length: 14; j_call: TRBJ1-5; v_call: TRBV20-1; cdr3_aa: CSASAGYSNQPQHF
cdr3_length: 15; j_call: TRBJ2-5; v_call: TRBV11-2; cdr3_aa: CASSLEGRPQETQYF
cdr3_length: 16; j_call: TRBJ2-3; v_call: TRBV11-2; cdr3_aa: CASSPYTGTNTDTQYF
cdr3_length: 14; j_call: TRBJ2-1; v_call: TRBV2; cdr3_aa: CASSGTSGSNEQFF
cdr3_length: 11; j_call: TRBJ2-1; v_call: TRBV20-1; cdr3_aa: CSARDDNEQFF
cdr3_length: 14; j_call: TRBJ1-1; v_call: TRBV18; cdr3_aa: CASSVGQANTEAFF
cdr3_length: 15; j_call: TRBJ1-4; v_call: TRBV30; cdr3_aa: CAWRGQGATNEKLFF
cdr3_length: 13; j_call: TRBJ2-1; v_call: TRBV14; cdr3_aa: CASSQELGYEQFF
cdr3_length: 13; j_call: TRBJ2-5; v_call: TRBV30; cdr3_aa: CACSTSGQETQYF
cdr3_length: 15; j_call: TRBJ1-2; v_call: TRBV4-2; cdr3_aa: CASSPGTGDYYGYTF
cdr3_length: 14; j_call: TRBJ2-1; v_call: TRBV15; cdr3_aa: CATSSQGAANEQFF
cdr3_length: 12; j_call: TRBJ2-3; v_call: TRBV2; cdr3_aa: CASVARADTQYF
cdr3_length: 15; j_call: TRBJ1-5; v_call: TRBV6-6; cdr3_aa: CASSQGTQKEYPQHF
cdr3_length: 12; j_call: TRBJ1-1; v_call: TRBV18; cdr3_aa: CASSPTGEEAFF